This TCR beta chain was observed in a study of technical replicates of blood from a few donors. Germline V CDR1 and CDR2: MNHNS, SASEGT. V lost 1 base to trimming and J lost 2 bases, with 9 bases between them. This CDR3 is built from 14 residues. Assay used: immunoSEQ multiplex PCR; TCRdb lists only in-frame clones, some missing. This table has 100,000 or so clones, 85% to 95% appearing once. The sample comprised T cells isolated from PBMCs. The chain employs TRBV6-1 and TRBJ2-7; a possible D gene is TRBD2 (5 bases). The receptor was isolated from a human donor in good health. The CDR3 DNA is TGTGCCAGCAGTGAAGGGAGGCCACCCTACGAGCAGTACTTC. Its protein is CASSEGRPPYEQYF.